One sample yielded the 26 T cell receptor beta chains listed below, sequenced in a study of blood T cell repertoires in COVID-19. TCRdb keeps only in-frame clones here, not all; method: immunoSEQ multiplex PCR. The sample has 250,000 or so clones, 80% to 90% seen once. What was sequenced was peripheral blood. Receptors originate from a man in his forties or fifties who had recovered from COVID-19.

As to this clone: The sample has other DNA sequences that encode this CDR3 too. DNA of the CDR3: TGCGCCAGCAGCTTGGGGGGCGGTCAAGAGACCCAGTACTTC. It is translated as CASSLGGGQETQYF. The chain uses TRBV5-1 and TRBJ2-5; weak D call: TRBD1 (5 bases). The CDR3 contains 14 residues. V was clipped by 0 bases and J by 2 bases, with 8 bases between them. The germline V gene encodes CDR1 SGHRS and CDR2 YFSETQ.

This clone has only one observation. This sequence joins TRBV4-1 and TRBJ2-3; 7 nucleotides align to TRBD2. Germline V lookup: CDR1 MGHRA, CDR2 YSYEKL. With 4 bases clipped from V and 5 bases from J, the junction kept 15 bases outside the gene matches. The CDR3 totals 17 residues. The CDR3 DNA is TGCGCCAGCAGCCCACTACAGCGGGGCCCCGGGGTAGATACGCAGTATTTT. Translated, it gives CASSPLQRGPGVDTQYF.

The CDR3 nucleotides are TGTGCCAGCAGCATCGGACTAGCGGGCGTCAGCTCCTACGAGCAGTACTTC. It translates to CASSIGLAGVSSYEQYF. The chain links TRBV9 to TRBJ2-7; TRBD2 aligns across 11 bases. Germline CDR1 is SGDLS and CDR2 is YYNGEE. The trim removed 4 bases at V and 0 bases at J, leaving 9 bases unmatched. There are 17 residues in the CDR3.

The rearrangement joins TRBV11-3 to TRBJ2-7; 10 nucleotides match TRBD2. The CDR3 has 14 residues. With V trimmed by 1 base and J by 4 bases, 1 base remained unmatched. Germline lookup yields CDR1 SGHNT and CDR2 YENEEA. The CDR3 loop is CASSLGLAGYEQYF. CDR3 nucleotide sequence: TGTGCCAGCAGCTTAGGACTAGCGGGTTACGAGCAGTACTTC.

The chain employs TRBV6-5 and TRBJ2-7; tentative D call: TRBD2 (6 bases). Trimming took 6 bases from V and 2 from J, leaving 14 bases between them. CDR1 and CDR2 from the germline V gene are MNHEY and SVGAGI. CDR3 length equals 14 residues. The chain's CDR3 is CASSSGDATYEQYF. The CDR3 DNA sequence: TGTGCCAGCAGCTCGGGAGACGCTACCTACGAGCAGTACTTC.

Only a few counts were recorded for this clone. This sequence joins TRBV27 and TRBJ2-7; tentative D call: TRBD2 (5 bases). The V end was cut by 2 bases, the J end by 0 bases, with 8 bases between. Per the germline V gene, CDR1 is MNHEY and CDR2 is SMNVEV (reference sequence). The CDR3 has 14 residues. Written as DNA, the CDR3 is TGTGCCAGCAGTTTAATTGCGGGCTCCTACGAGCAGTACTTC. Protein sequence: CASSLIAGSYEQYF.

This clone was seen just once. The chain recombines TRBV11-3 with TRBJ1-6, with D uncertain. The V and J ends lost 4 bases and 5 bases respectively, with 9 bases between them. The CDR3 has 14 residues. Germline V gene data show CDR1 as SGHNT and CDR2 as YENEEA. This CDR3 is CASSSGAHNSPLHF. In DNA, the CDR3 is TGTGCCAGCAGCTCGGGTGCACATAATTCACCCCTCCACTTT.

This rearrangement joins TRBV6-4 to TRBJ2-2; 9 bases line up with TRBD2. The J segment lost 4 bases and the V segment lost 5 bases, leaving 2 bases of the junction unmatched. The CDR3 is 14 amino acids. The germline V gene encodes CDR1 MRHNA and CDR2 SNTAGT. CDR3 DNA sequence: TGTGCCAGCAGTAGCGGGGGGACCACCGGGGAGCTGTTTTTT. As protein: CASSSGGTTGELFF.

V and J are TRBV12-5 and TRBJ2-5; 11 nucleotides match TRBD1. Germline CDR1 and CDR2: LGHNT and FRNRAP. This CDR3 comprises 15 residues. With V trimmed by 4 bases and J by 1 base, 2 bases remained unmatched. DNA for the CDR3: TGTGCTAGTGGTTGGGACAGGGGGGGCCAAGAGACCCAGTACTTC. Its protein is CASGWDRGGQETQYF.

J is TRBJ2-1 and V is TRBV2; D call uncertain. Trimming cost V 5 bases and J 5 bases, with 10 bases left between them. CDR1 SNHLY and CDR2 FYNNEI come from the germline V gene. CDR3 size: 13 residues. Here the CDR3 reads CASSTRVDNEQFF. The CDR3 DNA reads as TGTGCCAGCAGTACCCGGGTCGACAATGAGCAGTTCTTC.

CDR3 residues: CASSPPGGGGDTQYF. Written as DNA, the CDR3 is TGTGCCAGCAGCCCCCCGGGGGGCGGGGGAGATACGCAGTATTTT. The chain joins TRBV2 to TRBJ2-3, with D perhaps TRBD2 (7 bases). V lost 6 bases and J lost 5, with 18 bases in between. Germline-derived CDR1 and CDR2 are SNHLY and FYNNEI. The CDR3 is made up of 15 amino acids. The variable domain in full, with the rest retrieved from reference TRBV2 and TRBJ2-3, is EPEVTQTPSHQVTQMGQEVILRCVPISNHLYFYWYRQILGQKVEFLVSFYNNEISEKSEIFDDQFSVERPDGSNFTLKIRSTKLEDSAMYFCASSPPGGGGDTQYFGPGTRLTVL.

This CDR3 reads CASSYSTDRYEQYF. CDR3 sequence (DNA): TGTGCCAGCAGTTATTCGACCGACAGATACGAGCAGTACTTC. The gene calls are TRBV6-2 or TRBV6-3 and TRBJ2-7; the D gene is possibly TRBD1 (5 bases). This CDR3 is built from 14 residues. Germline CDR1 MNHEY, CDR2 SVGEGT. V lost 3 bases and J lost 4, with 13 bases in between.

This chain uses TRBV6-5 with TRBJ2-3, with D unresolved. V lost 7 bases and J lost 0, with 11 bases in between. Germline V gene data show CDR1 as MNHEY and CDR2 as SVGAGI. The CDR3 totals 14 residues. CDR3 DNA sequence: TGTGCCAGCACCGGTACTTTTAGCACAGATACGCAGTATTTT. Translating it yields CASTGTFSTDTQYF.

The V gene is TRBV3-1 (or the pseudogene TRBV3-2), the J gene TRBJ2-7, with a weak D call TRBD2 (5 bases). CDR3 length equals 14 residues. Germline V gene data show CDR1 as LGHDT and CDR2 as YNNKEL (reference sequence). V was trimmed by 5 bases and J by 2 bases, leaving 13 bases between them. The CDR3 DNA reads as TGTGCCAGCAGCTTACGGATCGGGGCCTACGAGCAGTACTTC. This translates into CASSLRIGAYEQYF.

This chain connects TRBV19 to TRBJ2-3; 10 positions match TRBD1. The CDR3 extends over 15 amino acids. CDR1 LNHDA and CDR2 SQIVND come from the germline V gene (reference sequence). The V and J ends lost 5 bases and 5 bases, in that order; junction bases with no gene match: 7. CDR3 bases: TGTGCCAGTAGTGCCCGGACAGGGGGAGGAGATACGCAGTATTTT. Translating it yields CASSARTGGGDTQYF.

This clone is a singleton in its sample. The V and J genes are TRBV29-1 and TRBJ2-1; 9 bases agree with TRBD2. V was clipped by 4 bases and J by 10 bases; unmatched bases: 11. From germline, CDR1 is SQVTM and CDR2 ANQGSEA. There are 14 residues in the CDR3. In DNA form, the CDR3 reads TGCAGCGTTGCGTGGGCGGGAGGGCCCAGCGAGCAGTTCTTC. The encoded protein is CSVAWAGGPSEQFF.

V and J are TRBV6-2 or TRBV6-3 and TRBJ1-2, with TRBD1 as a possible D gene (6 bases). Germline V gene data show CDR1 as MNHEY and CDR2 as SVGEGT. There are 15 residues in the CDR3. Trimming took 5 bases from V and 3 from J, leaving 16 bases between them. CDR3 residues: CASSRGRASDYGYTF. The CDR3, as DNA: TGTGCCAGCAGTAGGGGGAGGGCCTCGGACTATGGCTACACCTTC.

The chain has TRBV9 and TRBJ2-3, with D perhaps TRBD1 (5 bases). The CDR3 runs 16 residues. Germline V gene sequence: CDR1 SGDLS, CDR2 YYNGEE. Trimming stripped 4 bases from V and 2 bases from J, with 17 bases between. CDR3 DNA: TGTGCCAGCAGCCCCCTACTTCAGGGCAACACAGATACGCAGTATTTT. Encoded protein: CASSPLLQGNTDTQYF.

The CDR3 DNA follows: TGTGCCAGCAGGATGACTAGCTTCACAGATACGCAGTATTTT. Its translation: CASRMTSFTDTQYF. V is TRBV27 and J is TRBJ2-3; 7 nucleotides align to TRBD2. The CDR3 runs to 14 residues. J was trimmed by 2 bases and V by 6 bases; bases with no gene match: 5. Germline lookup yields CDR1 MNHEY and CDR2 SMNVEV (reference sequence).

This chain links TRBV27 with TRBJ1-2, with a weak D call TRBD1 (5 bases). Germline values: CDR1 MNHEY, CDR2 SMNVEV (reference sequence). The V gene lost 2 bases and the J gene lost 5 bases, with 12 bases spanning the gap. This CDR3 has 14 residues. CDR3 DNA sequence: TGTGCCAGCAGTTTAGACAGCGACGGATATGGCTACACCTTC. Amino acid sequence: CASSLDSDGYGYTF.

V usage is TRBV19 and J usage is TRBJ2-1; TRBD2 matches 11 bases. J lost 7 bases, V lost 6 bases, and 14 bases had no gene match. This CDR3 has 17 amino acids. Germline V gene data show CDR1 as LNHDA and CDR2 as SQIVND (reference sequence). The CDR3 reads CASRHIAGGPGRNEQFF. In DNA, the CDR3 is TGTGCCAGTAGGCATATAGCGGGAGGGCCGGGTAGAAATGAGCAGTTCTTC.

The chain uses TRBV7-2 and TRBJ2-3; no definite D call. The CDR3 is 13 amino acids. In germline, CDR1 is SGHTA, CDR2 FQGNSA. Between the trimmed V and J ends, which lost 5 bases and 3 bases, there was a span of 9 bases. CDR3 loop: CASSPSRTDTQYF. The CDR3 DNA is TGTGCCAGCAGCCCCTCTAGGACAGATACGCAGTATTTT.

The chain's CDR3 is CASSPAGIANYGYTF. CDR3 DNA: TGTGCCAGCTCACCGGCAGGGATCGCTAACTATGGCTACACCTTC. The rearrangement links TRBV18 to TRBJ1-2, with a weak D call TRBD1 (5 bases). Germline CDR1 and CDR2: KGHSH and LQKENI. This CDR3 spans 15 amino acids. The ends were cut back, 3 bases at V and 0 bases at J, with 11 bases in the middle.

The V and J genes are TRBV7-2 and TRBJ1-2; 8 nucleotides align to TRBD1. Trimming cost V 0 bases and J 6 bases; bases outside gene matches: 6. This CDR3 has 15 amino acids. From germline, CDR1 is SGHTA and CDR2 FQGNSA. In nucleotides, the CDR3 is TGTGCCAGCAGCTTAGCGTTACGGACAGGGAATGGCTACACCTTC. This translates into CASSLALRTGNGYTF.

The J gene is TRBJ2-1, the V gene TRBV27; TRBD2 matches at 10 bases. The J segment lost 9 bases and the V segment lost 5 bases, leaving 7 bases of the junction unmatched. The germline CDR1 and CDR2 sequences are MNHEY and SMNVEV (reference sequence). The CDR3 is 14 amino acids. The CDR3 is CASSRAGGPGEQFF. The CDR3 bases are TGTGCCAGCAGTAGAGCGGGGGGGCCTGGTGAGCAGTTCTTC.

The chain links TRBV27 to TRBJ2-3; TRBD1 is a possible D gene (5 bases). Trimming took 2 bases from V and 4 from J, leaving 10 bases between them. CDR1 is MNHEY and CDR2 is SMNVEV in the germline V gene (reference sequence). The CDR3 consists of 14 residues. This chain's CDR3 is CASSLRGWPDTQYF. In DNA form, the CDR3 reads TGTGCCAGCAGTTTAAGGGGCTGGCCAGATACGCAGTATTTT.